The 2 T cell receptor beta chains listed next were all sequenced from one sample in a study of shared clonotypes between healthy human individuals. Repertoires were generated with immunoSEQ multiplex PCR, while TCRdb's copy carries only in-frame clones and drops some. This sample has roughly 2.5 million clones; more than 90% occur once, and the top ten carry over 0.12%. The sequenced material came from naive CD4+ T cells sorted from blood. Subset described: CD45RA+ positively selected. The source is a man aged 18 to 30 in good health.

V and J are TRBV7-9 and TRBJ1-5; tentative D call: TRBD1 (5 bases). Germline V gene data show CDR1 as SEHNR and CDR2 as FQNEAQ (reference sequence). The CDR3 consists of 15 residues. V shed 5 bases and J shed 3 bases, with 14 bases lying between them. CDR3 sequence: CASSRGMGDNQPQHF. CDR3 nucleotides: TGTGCCAGCAGCCGGGGTATGGGGGACAATCAGCCCCAGCATTTT.

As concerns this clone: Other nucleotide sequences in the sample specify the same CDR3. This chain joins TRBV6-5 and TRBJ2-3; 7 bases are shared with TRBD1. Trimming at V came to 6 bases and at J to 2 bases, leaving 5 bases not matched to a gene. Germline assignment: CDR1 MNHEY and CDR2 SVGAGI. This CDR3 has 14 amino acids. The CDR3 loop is CASSRTGNTDTQYF. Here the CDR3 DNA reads TGTGCCAGCAGCCGGACAGGAAACACAGATACGCAGTATTTT.